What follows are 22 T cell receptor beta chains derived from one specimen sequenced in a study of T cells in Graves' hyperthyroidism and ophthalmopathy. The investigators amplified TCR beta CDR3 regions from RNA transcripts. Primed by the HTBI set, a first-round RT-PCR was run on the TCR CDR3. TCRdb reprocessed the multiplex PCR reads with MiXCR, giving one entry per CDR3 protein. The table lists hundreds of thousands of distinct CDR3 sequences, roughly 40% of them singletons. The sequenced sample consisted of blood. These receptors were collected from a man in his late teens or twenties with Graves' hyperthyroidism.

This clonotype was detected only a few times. CDR3 DNA: TGTGCCAGTAGTATAGTTTTGCAAGAGACCCAGTACTTC. Its protein product is CASSIVLQETQYF. The chain employs TRBV19 and TRBJ2-5, with D unresolved. This CDR3 is built from 13 residues. Trimming left V 1 base short and J 2 bases short, with 5 bases between. CDR1 is LNHDA, CDR2 SQIVND, per germline (reference sequence). Supplemented by reference TRBV19 and TRBJ2-5, the full variable domain reads DGGITQSPKYLFRKEGQNVTLSCEQNLNHDAMYWYRQDPGQGLRLIYYSQIVNDFQKGDIAEGYSVSREKKESFPLTVTSAQKNPTAFYLCASSIVLQETQYFGPGTRLLVL.

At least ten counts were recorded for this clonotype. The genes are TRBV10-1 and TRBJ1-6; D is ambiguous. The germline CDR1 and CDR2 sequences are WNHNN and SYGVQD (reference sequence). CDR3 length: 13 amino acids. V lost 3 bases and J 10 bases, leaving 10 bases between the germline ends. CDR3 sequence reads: CASSEFRQSPLHF. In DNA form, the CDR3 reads TGCGCCAGCAGTGAATTCCGGCAATCACCCCTCCACTTT.

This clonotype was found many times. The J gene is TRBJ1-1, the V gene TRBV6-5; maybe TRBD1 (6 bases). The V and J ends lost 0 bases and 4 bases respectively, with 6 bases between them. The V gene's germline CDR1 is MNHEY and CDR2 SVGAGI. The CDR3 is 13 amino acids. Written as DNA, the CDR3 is TGTGCCAGCAGTTACTCCAGGGGCACTGAAGCTTTCTTT. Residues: CASSYSRGTEAFF.

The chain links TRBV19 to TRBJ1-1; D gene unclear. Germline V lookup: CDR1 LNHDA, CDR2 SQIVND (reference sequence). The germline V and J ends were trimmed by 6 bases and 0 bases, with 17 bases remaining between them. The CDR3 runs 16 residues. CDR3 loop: CASSMKITVMNTEAFF. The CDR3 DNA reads TGTGCCAGTAGCATGAAGATTACAGTTATGAACACTGAAGCTTTCTTT.

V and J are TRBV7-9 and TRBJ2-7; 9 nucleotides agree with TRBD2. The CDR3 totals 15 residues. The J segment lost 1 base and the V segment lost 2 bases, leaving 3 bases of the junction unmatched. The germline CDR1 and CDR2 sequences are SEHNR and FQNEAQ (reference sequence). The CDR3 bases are TGTGCCAGCAGCTTACTAGCGGGATCTTCCTACGAGCAGTACTTC. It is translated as CASSLLAGSSYEQYF.

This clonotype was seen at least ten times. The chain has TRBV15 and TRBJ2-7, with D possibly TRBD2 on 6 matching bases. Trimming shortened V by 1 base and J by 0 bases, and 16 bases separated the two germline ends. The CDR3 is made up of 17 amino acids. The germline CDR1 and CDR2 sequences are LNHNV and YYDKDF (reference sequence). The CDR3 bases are TGTGCCACCAGCAGAGTATTCTTAGCGGTAAGCTCCTACGAGCAGTACTTC. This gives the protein CATSRVFLAVSSYEQYF. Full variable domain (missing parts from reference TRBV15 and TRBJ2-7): DAMVIQNPRYQVTQFGKPVTLSCSQTLNHNVMYWYQQKSSQAPKLLFHYYDKDFNNEADTPDNFQSRRPNTSFCFLDIRSPGLGDTAMYLCATSRVFLAVSSYEQYFGPGTRLTVT.

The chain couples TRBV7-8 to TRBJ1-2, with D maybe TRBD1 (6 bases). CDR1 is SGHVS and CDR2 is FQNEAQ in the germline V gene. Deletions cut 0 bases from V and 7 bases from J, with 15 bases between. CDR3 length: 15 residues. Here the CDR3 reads CASSLAFGGRPGYTF. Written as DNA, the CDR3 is TGTGCCAGCAGCTTAGCCTTTGGGGGGCGTCCTGGCTACACCTTC.

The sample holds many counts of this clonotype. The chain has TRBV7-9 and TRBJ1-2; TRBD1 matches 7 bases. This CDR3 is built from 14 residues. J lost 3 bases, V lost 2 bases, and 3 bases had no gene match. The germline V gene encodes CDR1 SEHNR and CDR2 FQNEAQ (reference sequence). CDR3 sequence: CASSLRGTDYGYTF. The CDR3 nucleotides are TGTGCCAGCAGCTTAAGGGGGACAGACTATGGCTACACCTTC.

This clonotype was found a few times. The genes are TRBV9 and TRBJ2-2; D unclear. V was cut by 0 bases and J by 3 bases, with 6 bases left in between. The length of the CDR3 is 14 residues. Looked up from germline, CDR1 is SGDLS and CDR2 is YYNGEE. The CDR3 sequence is CASSVDFYTGELFF. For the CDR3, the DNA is TGTGCCAGCAGCGTAGACTTCTACACCGGGGAGCTGTTTTTT. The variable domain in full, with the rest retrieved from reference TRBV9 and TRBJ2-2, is DSGVTQTPKHLITATGQRVTLRCSPRSGDLSVYWYQQSLDQGLQFLIQYYNGEERAKGNILERFSAQQFPDLHSELNLSSLELGDSALYFCASSVDFYTGELFFGEGSRLTVL.

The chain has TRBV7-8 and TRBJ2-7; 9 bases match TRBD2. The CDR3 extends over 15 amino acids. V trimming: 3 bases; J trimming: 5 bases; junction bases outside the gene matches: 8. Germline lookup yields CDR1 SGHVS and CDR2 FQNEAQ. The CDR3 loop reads CASSFSGSLANEQYF. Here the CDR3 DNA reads TGTGCCAGCAGCTTTAGCGGGAGCCTTGCCAACGAGCAGTACTTC. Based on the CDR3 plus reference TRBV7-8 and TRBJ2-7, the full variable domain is GAGVSQSPRYKVAKRGQDVALRCDPISGHVSLFWYQQALGQGPEFLTYFQNEAQLDKSGLPSDRFFAERPEGSVSTLKIQRTQQEDSAVYLCASSFSGSLANEQYFGPGTRLTVT.

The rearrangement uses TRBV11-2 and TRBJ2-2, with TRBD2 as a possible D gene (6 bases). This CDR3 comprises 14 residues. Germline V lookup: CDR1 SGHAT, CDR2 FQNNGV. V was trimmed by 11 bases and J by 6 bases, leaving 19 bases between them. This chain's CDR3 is CAEHRAGRPGELFF. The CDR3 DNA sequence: TGTGCCGAGCACCGGGCAGGGAGGCCCGGGGAGCTGTTTTTT.

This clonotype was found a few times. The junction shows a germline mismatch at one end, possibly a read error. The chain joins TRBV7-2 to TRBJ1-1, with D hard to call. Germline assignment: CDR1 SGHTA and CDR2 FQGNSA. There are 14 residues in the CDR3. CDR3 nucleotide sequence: TGCGCCAGCAGCCACCGAGCTGTTAAGAGTGAAGCTTTCTTT. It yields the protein CASSHRAVKSEAFF.

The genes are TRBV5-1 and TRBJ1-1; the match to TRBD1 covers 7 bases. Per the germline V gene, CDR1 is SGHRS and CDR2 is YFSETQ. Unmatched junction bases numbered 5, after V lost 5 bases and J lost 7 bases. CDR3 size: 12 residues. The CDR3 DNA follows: TGCGCCAGCAGTACCTACAGGGGTGAAGCTTTCTTT. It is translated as CASSTYRGEAFF.

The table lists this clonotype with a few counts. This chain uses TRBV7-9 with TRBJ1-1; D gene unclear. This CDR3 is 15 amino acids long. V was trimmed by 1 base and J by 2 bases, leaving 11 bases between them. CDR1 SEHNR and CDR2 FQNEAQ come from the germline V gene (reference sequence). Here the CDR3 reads CASSLDLGINTEAFF. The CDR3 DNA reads TGTGCCAGCAGCTTAGATCTGGGCATTAACACTGAAGCTTTCTTT.

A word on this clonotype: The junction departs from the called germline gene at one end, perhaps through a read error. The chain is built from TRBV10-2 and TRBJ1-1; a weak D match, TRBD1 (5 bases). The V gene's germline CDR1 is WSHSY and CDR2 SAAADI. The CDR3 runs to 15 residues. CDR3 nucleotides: TGTGCCAGCAGCCACTCGGGCAGGGCGGGCACTGAAGCTTTCTTT. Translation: CASSHSGRAGTEAFF.

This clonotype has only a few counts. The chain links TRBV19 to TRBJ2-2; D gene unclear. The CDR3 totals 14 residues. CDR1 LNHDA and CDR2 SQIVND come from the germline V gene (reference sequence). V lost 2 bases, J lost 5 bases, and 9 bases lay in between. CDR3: CASSISVQTGELFF. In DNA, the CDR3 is TGTGCCAGTAGTATATCCGTCCAGACCGGGGAGCTGTTTTTT.

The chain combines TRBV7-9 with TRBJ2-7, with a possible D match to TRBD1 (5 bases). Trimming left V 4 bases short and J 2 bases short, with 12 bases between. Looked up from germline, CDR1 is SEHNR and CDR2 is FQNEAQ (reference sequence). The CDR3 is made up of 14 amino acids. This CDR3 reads CASSSEQATYEQYF. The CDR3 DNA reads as TGTGCCAGCAGCTCGGAACAGGCTACCTACGAGCAGTACTTC.

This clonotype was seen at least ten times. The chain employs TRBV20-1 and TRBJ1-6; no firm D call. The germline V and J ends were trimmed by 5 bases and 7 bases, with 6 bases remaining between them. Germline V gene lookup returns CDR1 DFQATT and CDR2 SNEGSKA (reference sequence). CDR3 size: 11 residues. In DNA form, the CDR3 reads TGCAGTGCTGGGAAAAATTCACCCCTCCACTTT. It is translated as CSAGKNSPLHF.

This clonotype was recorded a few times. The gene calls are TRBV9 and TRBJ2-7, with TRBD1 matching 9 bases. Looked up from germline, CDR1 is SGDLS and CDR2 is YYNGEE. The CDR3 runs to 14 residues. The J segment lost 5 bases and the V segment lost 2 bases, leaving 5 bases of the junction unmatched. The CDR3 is CASSVGTGTHEQYF. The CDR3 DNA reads TGTGCCAGCAGCGTCGGGACAGGGACCCACGAGCAGTACTTC.

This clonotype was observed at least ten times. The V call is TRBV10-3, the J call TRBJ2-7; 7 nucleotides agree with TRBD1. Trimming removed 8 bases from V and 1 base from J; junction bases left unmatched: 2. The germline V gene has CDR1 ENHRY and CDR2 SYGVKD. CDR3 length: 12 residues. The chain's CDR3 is CAIGDSSYEQYF. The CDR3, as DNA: TGTGCCATCGGGGACAGTTCCTACGAGCAGTACTTC.

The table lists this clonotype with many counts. CDR3 DNA sequence: TGCGCCAGCAGCTTGGAAGGCAGGGAGAGTGGCGAGCAGTACTTC. Translating it yields CASSLEGRESGEQYF. The chain joins TRBV5-1 to TRBJ2-7, with D perhaps being TRBD1 or TRBD2 (5 bases each). The germline V gene encodes CDR1 SGHRS and CDR2 YFSETQ. The CDR3 is made up of 15 amino acids. Trimming shortened V by 0 bases and J by 6 bases, and 16 bases separated the two germline ends.

The CDR3 DNA follows: TGTGCCAGCAGTTTGTGGAACAGCGTTTTGCAGCCCCAGCATTTT. It specifies CASSLWNSVLQPQHF. The V and J genes are TRBV12-3 or TRBV12-4 and TRBJ1-5, with unresolved D. The V gene lost 3 bases and the J gene lost 7 bases, with 16 bases spanning the gap. This CDR3 is built from 15 residues.